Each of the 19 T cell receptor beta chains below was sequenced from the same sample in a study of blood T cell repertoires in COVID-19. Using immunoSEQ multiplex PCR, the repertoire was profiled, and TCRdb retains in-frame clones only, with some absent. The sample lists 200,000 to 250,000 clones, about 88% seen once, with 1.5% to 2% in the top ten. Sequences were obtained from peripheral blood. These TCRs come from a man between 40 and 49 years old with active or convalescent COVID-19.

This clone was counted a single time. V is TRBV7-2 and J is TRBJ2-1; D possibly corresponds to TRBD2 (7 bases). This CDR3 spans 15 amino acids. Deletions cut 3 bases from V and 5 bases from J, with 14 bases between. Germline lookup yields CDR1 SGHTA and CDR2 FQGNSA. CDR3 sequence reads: CASSFIRGAHNEQFF. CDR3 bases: TGTGCCAGCAGCTTCATTCGGGGGGCCCACAATGAGCAGTTCTTC.

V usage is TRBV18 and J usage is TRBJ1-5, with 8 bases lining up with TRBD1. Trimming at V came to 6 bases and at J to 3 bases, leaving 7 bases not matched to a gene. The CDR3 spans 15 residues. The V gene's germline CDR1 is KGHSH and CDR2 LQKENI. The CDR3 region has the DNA TGTGCCAGCTCTGACGGACAGGGCGTCAATCAGCCCCAGCATTTT. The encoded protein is CASSDGQGVNQPQHF.

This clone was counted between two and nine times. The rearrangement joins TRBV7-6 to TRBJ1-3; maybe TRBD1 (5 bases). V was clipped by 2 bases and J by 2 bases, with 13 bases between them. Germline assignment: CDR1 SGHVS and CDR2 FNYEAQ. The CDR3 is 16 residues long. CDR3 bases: TGTGCCAGCAGCTTAACGAGTGGGACTCCTGGAAACACCATATATTTT. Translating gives CASSLTSGTPGNTIYF.

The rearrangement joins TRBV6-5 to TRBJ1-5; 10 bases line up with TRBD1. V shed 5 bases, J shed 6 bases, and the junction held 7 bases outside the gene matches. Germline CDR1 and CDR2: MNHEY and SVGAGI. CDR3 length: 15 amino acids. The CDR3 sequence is CASSKGTGAGQPQHF. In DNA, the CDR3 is TGTGCCAGCAGTAAGGGGACAGGGGCGGGTCAGCCCCAGCATTTT.

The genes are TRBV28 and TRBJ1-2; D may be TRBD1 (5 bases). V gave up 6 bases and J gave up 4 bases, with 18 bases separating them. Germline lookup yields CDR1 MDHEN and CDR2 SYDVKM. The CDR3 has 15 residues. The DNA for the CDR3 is TGTGCCAGCAGACTCCCACCCCCAGGGCGCTATGGCTACACCTTC. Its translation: CASRLPPPGRYGYTF.

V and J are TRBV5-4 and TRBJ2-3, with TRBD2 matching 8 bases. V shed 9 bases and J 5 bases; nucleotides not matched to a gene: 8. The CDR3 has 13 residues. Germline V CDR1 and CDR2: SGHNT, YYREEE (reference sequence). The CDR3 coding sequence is TGTGCCATCTTACGGGGGGGCCTAGATACGCAGTATTTT. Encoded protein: CAILRGGLDTQYF.

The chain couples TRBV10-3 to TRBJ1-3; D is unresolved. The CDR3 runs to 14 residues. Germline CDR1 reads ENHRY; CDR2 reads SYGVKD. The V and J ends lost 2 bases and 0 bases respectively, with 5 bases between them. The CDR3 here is CAISEISSGNTIYF. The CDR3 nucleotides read TGTGCCATCAGTGAGATCAGCTCTGGAAACACCATATATTTT.

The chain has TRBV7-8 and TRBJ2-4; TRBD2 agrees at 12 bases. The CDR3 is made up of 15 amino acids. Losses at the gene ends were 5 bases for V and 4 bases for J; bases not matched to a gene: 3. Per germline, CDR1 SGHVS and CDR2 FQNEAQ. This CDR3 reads CASSPGTSGKNIQYF. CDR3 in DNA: TGTGCCAGCAGCCCTGGGACTAGCGGGAAAAACATTCAGTACTTC.

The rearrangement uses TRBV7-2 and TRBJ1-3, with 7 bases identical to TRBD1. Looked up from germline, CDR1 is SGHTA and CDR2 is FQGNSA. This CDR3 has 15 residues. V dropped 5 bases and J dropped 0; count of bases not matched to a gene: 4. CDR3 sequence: CASSPRDSSGNTIYF. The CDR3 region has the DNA TGTGCCAGCAGCCCAAGGGACAGCTCTGGAAACACCATATATTTT.

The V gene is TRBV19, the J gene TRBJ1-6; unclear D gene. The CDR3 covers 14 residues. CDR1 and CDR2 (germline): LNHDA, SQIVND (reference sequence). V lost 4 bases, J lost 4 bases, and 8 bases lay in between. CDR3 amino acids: CASSTAGYNSPLHF. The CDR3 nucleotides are TGTGCCAGTAGTACCGCGGGGTATAATTCACCCCTCCACTTT.

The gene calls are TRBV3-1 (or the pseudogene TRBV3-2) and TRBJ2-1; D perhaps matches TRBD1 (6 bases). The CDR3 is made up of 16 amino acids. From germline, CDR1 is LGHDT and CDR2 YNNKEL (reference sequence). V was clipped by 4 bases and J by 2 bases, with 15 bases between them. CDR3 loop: CASSRVQGRTYNEQFF. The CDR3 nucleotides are TGTGCCAGCAGCCGGGTACAGGGTAGGACCTACAATGAGCAGTTCTTC.

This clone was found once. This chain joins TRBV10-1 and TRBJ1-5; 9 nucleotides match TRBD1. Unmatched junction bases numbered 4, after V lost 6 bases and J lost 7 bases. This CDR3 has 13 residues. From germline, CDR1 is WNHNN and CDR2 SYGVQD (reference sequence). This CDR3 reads CASSNDRGQPQHF. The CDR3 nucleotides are TGCGCCAGCAGCAATGACAGGGGGCAGCCCCAGCATTTT.

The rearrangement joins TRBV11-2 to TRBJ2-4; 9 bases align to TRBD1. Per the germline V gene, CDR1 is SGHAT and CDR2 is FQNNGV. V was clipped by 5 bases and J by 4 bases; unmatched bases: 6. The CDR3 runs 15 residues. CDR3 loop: CASSAYRGQKNIQYF. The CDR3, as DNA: TGTGCCAGCAGCGCTTACAGGGGGCAGAAAAACATTCAGTACTTC.

The CDR3 loop is CASSYSRQGRGEAFF. CDR3 coding DNA: TGTGCCAGCAGTTATTCGAGACAGGGAAGGGGTGAAGCTTTCTTT. The chain joins TRBV6-5 to TRBJ1-1, with TRBD1 matching 7 bases. The CDR3 covers 15 residues. The germline CDR1 and CDR2 sequences are MNHEY and SVGAGI. The junction had 11 bases not matched to a gene; V was cut back by 3 bases and J by 7 bases.

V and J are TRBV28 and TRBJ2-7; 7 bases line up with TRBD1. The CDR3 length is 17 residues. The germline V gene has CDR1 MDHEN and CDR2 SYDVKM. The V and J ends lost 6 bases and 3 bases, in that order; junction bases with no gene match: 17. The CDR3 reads CASSPGPGQQVYYEQYF. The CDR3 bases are TGTGCCAGCAGCCCTGGTCCGGGACAGCAGGTTTACTACGAGCAGTACTTC.

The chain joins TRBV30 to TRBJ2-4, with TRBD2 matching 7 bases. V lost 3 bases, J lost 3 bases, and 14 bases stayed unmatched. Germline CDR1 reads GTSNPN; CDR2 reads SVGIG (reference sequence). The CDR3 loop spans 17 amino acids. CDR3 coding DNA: TGTGCCTGGAGACCACCGGGGGAGGGGCGAGTCAAAAACATTCAGTACTTC. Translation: CAWRPPGEGRVKNIQYF.

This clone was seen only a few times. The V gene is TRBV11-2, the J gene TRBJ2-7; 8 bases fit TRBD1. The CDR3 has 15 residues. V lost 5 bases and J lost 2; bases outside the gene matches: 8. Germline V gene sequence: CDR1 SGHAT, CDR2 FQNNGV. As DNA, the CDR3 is TGTGCCAGCAGCCTTGAAACGGGACAGGCCTACGAGCAGTACTTC. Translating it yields CASSLETGQAYEQYF.

CDR3 region: CASSPSRGKPQHF. In nucleotides, the CDR3 is TGTGCCAGCAGCCCAAGTCGGGGGAAACCCCAGCATTTT. This rearrangement joins TRBV6-5 to TRBJ1-5, with D possibly being TRBD1 (5 bases). The V gene's germline CDR1 is MNHEY and CDR2 SVGAGI. With 6 bases removed from V and 10 bases from J, the gap between germline ends came to 16 bases. The CDR3 sequence is 13 residues long.

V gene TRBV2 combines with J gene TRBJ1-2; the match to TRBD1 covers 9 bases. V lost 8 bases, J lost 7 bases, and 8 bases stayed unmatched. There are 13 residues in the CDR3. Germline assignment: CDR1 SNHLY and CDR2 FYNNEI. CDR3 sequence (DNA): TGTGCCAGCGTCCGGGACAGGGTATTTGGCTACACCTTC. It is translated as CASVRDRVFGYTF.